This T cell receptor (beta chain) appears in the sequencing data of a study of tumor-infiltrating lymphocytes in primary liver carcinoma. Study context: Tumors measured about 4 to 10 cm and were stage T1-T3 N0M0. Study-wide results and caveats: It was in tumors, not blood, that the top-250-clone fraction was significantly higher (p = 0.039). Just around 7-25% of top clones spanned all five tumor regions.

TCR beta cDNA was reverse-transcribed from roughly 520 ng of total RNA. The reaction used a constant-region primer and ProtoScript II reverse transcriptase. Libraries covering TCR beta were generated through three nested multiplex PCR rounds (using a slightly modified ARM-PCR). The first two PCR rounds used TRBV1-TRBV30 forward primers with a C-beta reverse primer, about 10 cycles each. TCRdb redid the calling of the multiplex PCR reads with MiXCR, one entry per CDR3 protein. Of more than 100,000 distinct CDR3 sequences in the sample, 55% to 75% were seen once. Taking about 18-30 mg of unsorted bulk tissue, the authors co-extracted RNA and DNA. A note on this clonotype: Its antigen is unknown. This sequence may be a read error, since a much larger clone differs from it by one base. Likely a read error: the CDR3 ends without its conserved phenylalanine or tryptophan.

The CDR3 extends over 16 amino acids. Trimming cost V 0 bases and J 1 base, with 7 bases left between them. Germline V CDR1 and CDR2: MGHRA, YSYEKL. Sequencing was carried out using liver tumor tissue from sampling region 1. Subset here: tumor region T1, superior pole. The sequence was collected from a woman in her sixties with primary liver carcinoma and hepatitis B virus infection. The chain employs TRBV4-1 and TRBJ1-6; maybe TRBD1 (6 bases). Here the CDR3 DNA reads TGCGCCAGCAGCCAAGAGGGGACATCCTATAATTCACCCCTCCACTAT. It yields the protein CASSQEGTSYNSPLHY.